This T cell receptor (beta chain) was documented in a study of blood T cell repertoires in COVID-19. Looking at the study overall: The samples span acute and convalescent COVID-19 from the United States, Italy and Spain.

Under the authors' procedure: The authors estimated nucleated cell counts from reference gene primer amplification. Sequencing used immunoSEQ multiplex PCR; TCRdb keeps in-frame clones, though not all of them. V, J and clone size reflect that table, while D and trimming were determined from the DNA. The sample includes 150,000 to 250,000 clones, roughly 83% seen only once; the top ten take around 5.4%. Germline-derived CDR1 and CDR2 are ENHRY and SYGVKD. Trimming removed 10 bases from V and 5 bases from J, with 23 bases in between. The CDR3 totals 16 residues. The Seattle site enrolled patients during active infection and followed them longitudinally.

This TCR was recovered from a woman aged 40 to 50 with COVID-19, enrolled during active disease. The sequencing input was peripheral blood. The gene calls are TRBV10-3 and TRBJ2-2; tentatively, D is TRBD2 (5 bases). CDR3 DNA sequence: TGTGCCACCGATCCTGCCGGAGGCCTTGGGACCGGGGAGCTGTTTTTT. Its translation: CATDPAGGLGTGELFF.